This T cell receptor (beta chain) was identified during a study of blood T cell repertoires in COVID-19. Study information: The origin of the acute and convalescent COVID-19 samples was the United States, Italy and Spain. T cells, B-cell-depleted T cells, or PBMCs provided the cDNA or gDNA that served as material.

Unmatched junction bases numbered 11, after V lost 1 base and J lost 14 bases. From germline, CDR1 is GTSNPN and CDR2 SVGIG (reference sequence). The CDR3 runs 13 residues. Original methodology: From reference gene primer amplification, estimates of nucleated cell counts were derived. This table comes from immunoSEQ multiplex PCR, and its TCRdb copy is limited to in-frame clones, with some not included. V and J calls plus clone size are reproduced from that table; the DNA served to infer D and trimming. The data hold around 260,000 clones, with around 83% observed a single time. Sequenced input: peripheral blood. The source is a man younger than 35 with active or convalescent COVID-19. This sequence joins TRBV30 and TRBJ2-1, with 7 nucleotides matching TRBD2. The CDR3 sequence is CAWSGSGSPSEFF. DNA for the CDR3: TGTGCCTGGAGTGGTAGCGGGTCCCCATCCGAGTTCTTC.